One and the same sample provided the 14 T cell receptor beta chains below, sequenced in a study of blood T cell repertoires in COVID-19. Assay used: immunoSEQ multiplex PCR; TCRdb lists only in-frame clones, some missing. Here the sample spans some 290,000 clones, roughly nine tenths being singletons. The specimen was peripheral blood. The receptors derive from a man aged 18 to 30 with active or convalescent COVID-19.

This clone was observed once. One junction end disagrees with the germline gene, perhaps due to a read error. This chain connects TRBV25-1 to TRBJ1-4, with D tentatively TRBD1 (6 bases). Germline V CDR1 and CDR2: MGHDK, SYGVNS. The CDR3 has 14 residues. The DNA of the CDR3 is TGTGCCAGCAGTGCAAAGCTAAGTGGACAGCCCCTAGCTTTT. Translated: CASSAKLSGQPLAF.

This chain joins TRBV4-1 and TRBJ1-2; a possible D gene is TRBD1 (6 bases). Germline lookup yields CDR1 MGHRA and CDR2 YSYEKL. The CDR3 loop spans 17 amino acids. V dropped 4 bases and J dropped 4 bases, with 22 bases sitting between them. DNA of the CDR3: TGCGCCAGCAGCCCGATACGGACGGAGGGGGGGTTCTATGGCTACACCTTC. Amino acid sequence: CASSPIRTEGGFYGYTF.

V is TRBV20-1 and J is TRBJ2-5, with no clear D. Per the germline V gene, CDR1 is DFQATT and CDR2 is SNEGSKA (reference sequence). The CDR3 is made up of 11 amino acids. The CDR3 is CSGAGQETQYF. DNA for the CDR3: TGCAGCGGTGCAGGCCAAGAGACCCAGTACTTC.

This chain connects TRBV29-1 to TRBJ1-1, with D unclear. The V end lost 7 bases, the J end lost 2 bases, and 17 bases lay between the germline ends. The CDR3 spans 14 residues. The germline CDR1 and CDR2 sequences are SQVTM and ANQGSEA. The CDR3: CSGLIGAPNTEAFF. The CDR3 coding sequence is TGCAGCGGATTAATCGGAGCTCCTAACACTGAAGCTTTCTTT.

This clone is a singleton in its sample. This rearrangement joins TRBV3-1 (or the pseudogene TRBV3-2) to TRBJ1-1; D possibly corresponds to TRBD1 (6 bases). This CDR3 spans 13 amino acids. Germline V lookup: CDR1 LGHDT, CDR2 YNNKEL (reference sequence). V lost 5 bases and J lost 6, with 13 bases in between. CDR3 protein: CASSYTGLPEAFF. CDR3 bases: TGTGCCAGCAGCTATACAGGGTTGCCTGAAGCTTTCTTT.

The chain joins TRBV2 to TRBJ2-3; a weak D match, TRBD2 (5 bases). This CDR3 region has 17 residues. Looked up from germline, CDR1 is SNHLY and CDR2 is FYNNEI. V lost 6 bases, J lost 2 bases, and 21 bases lay in between. The CDR3 spells CASRARRGFSPTDTQYF. For the CDR3, the DNA is TGTGCCAGCAGAGCCCGCCGGGGTTTCTCACCCACAGATACGCAGTATTTT.

The chain has TRBV7-9 and TRBJ2-1; possible D gene TRBD2, 6 bases. V was pared by 7 bases and J by 5 bases, with 9 bases between. Germline assignment: CDR1 SEHNR and CDR2 FQNEAQ (reference sequence). CDR3 length: 12 amino acids. The CDR3 coding sequence is TGTGCCAGCATCACGGGAGACAATGAGCAGTTCTTC. This gives the protein CASITGDNEQFF.

The V gene is TRBV5-1, the J gene TRBJ1-2, with 7 bases matching TRBD1. V shed 4 bases, J shed 6 bases, and the junction held 9 bases outside the gene matches. Per germline, CDR1 SGHRS and CDR2 YFSETQ. This CDR3 has 14 amino acids. The CDR3 spells CASSTSTGIDGYTF. CDR3 nucleotides: TGCGCCAGCAGCACCTCGACAGGGATCGATGGCTACACCTTC.

This clone was found once. The chain joins TRBV30 to TRBJ1-1; the D gene is possibly TRBD1 (6 bases). Trimming stripped 5 bases from V and 4 bases from J, with 11 bases between. The germline gives CDR1 GTSNPN, CDR2 SVGIG (reference sequence). This CDR3 has 12 amino acids. The CDR3 loop reads CAWCRGSTEAFF. The CDR3 DNA sequence: TGTGCCTGGTGTAGGGGGTCCACTGAAGCTTTCTTT.

This sequence joins TRBV7-2 and TRBJ2-3; D perhaps matches TRBD2 (6 bases). The CDR3 extends over 14 amino acids. Trimming pared 4 bases from V and 1 base from J, leaving 9 bases between. Germline V CDR1 and CDR2: SGHTA, FQGNSA. The CDR3 DNA follows: TGTGCCAGCAGCTCGCTAGCGCGCACAGATACGCAGTATTTT. Protein: CASSSLARTDTQYF.

This clone has a handful of counts. This rearrangement joins TRBV21-1 to TRBJ1-3; TRBD1 is taken as the D call from the table, unchecked against the DNA. TRBV21-1 is a documented pseudogene. The length of the CDR3 is 14 residues. The chain's CDR3 is CARTGDISGNTIYF. Here the CDR3 DNA reads TGTGCCAGAACAGGGGATATCTCTGGAAACACCATATATTTT.

This chain joins TRBV9 and TRBJ2-7, with TRBD2 identical over 10 bases. Germline loops: CDR1 SGDLS, CDR2 YYNGEE. The V and J ends lost 4 bases and 3 bases, in that order; junction bases with no gene match: 7. This CDR3 comprises 15 residues. The CDR3: CASSPQAGGVYEQYF. In nucleotides, the CDR3 is TGTGCCAGCAGCCCCCAAGCGGGGGGGGTCTACGAGCAGTACTTC.

The genes are TRBV7-6 and TRBJ2-1, with 11 nucleotides matching TRBD2. The CDR3 runs 15 residues. The J segment lost 4 bases and the V segment lost 5 bases, leaving 4 bases of the junction unmatched. Germline values: CDR1 SGHVS, CDR2 FNYEAQ. The CDR3 loop reads CASSPGTSGYNEQFF. The CDR3 nucleotides read TGTGCCAGCAGCCCCGGGACTAGCGGTTACAATGAGCAGTTCTTC.

The chain carries TRBV6-5 and TRBJ2-3; possible D gene TRBD2, 7 bases. The CDR3 totals 16 residues. Trimming removed 0 bases from V and 7 bases from J, with 17 bases in between. Looked up from germline, CDR1 is MNHEY and CDR2 is SVGAGI. Here the CDR3 DNA reads TGTGCCAGCAGTTACTCTCTTCGGGGGGCCGCATATACGCAGTATTTT. Translated: CASSYSLRGAAYTQYF.